The next 17 T cell receptor beta chains were all read from a single sample in a study of cytomegalovirus exposure and HLA in healthy donors. PCR employed 60 Vbeta and 13 Jbeta primers. Only in-frame clones appear in the TCRdb table, and some are missing; sequencing was by immunoSEQ multiplex PCR. The data show about 140,000 clones, with roughly 77% seen just once and approximately 1.6% held by the top ten. Sequencing input: PBMCs. These receptors were obtained from a woman in her twenties or thirties in good health and CMV-seronegative.

This clone was detected a few times. J is TRBJ1-2 and V is TRBV10-3, with D unclear. The V gene lost 3 bases and the J gene lost 0 bases, with 8 bases spanning the gap. The germline V gene has CDR1 ENHRY and CDR2 SYGVKD. This CDR3 is built from 14 residues. CDR3 region: CAISDSPSNYGYTF. The CDR3 DNA reads TGTGCCATCAGTGACTCTCCGTCTAACTATGGCTACACCTTC.

This CDR3 reads CASSIQPGLSYEQYV. In DNA form, the CDR3 reads TGTGCCAGCAGCATACAACCGGGACTGAGCTACGAGCAGTACGTC. The chain combines TRBV6-1 with TRBJ2-7; possible D gene TRBD2, 6 bases. The length of the CDR3 is 15 residues. Trimming left V 6 bases short and J 3 bases short, with 18 bases between. The germline V gene encodes CDR1 MNHNS and CDR2 SASEGT.

V and J are TRBV5-1 and TRBJ2-2; TRBD1 matches 8 bases. The CDR3 length is 18 residues. The J segment lost 3 bases and the V segment lost 4 bases, leaving 14 bases of the junction unmatched. Germline V lookup: CDR1 SGHRS, CDR2 YFSETQ. CDR3 amino acids: CASSQNPSGTGYTGELFF. In DNA form, the CDR3 reads TGCGCCAGCAGCCAAAACCCCTCCGGGACAGGTTACACCGGGGAGCTGTTTTTT.

This clone was seen a handful of times. CDR3 bases: TGTGCCAGTAGTTCCAGGGGGGATGCCAAAAACATTCAGTACTTC. Residues: CASSSRGDAKNIQYF. This rearrangement joins TRBV19 to TRBJ2-4, with D possibly matching TRBD1 (7 bases). Germline loops: CDR1 LNHDA, CDR2 SQIVND (reference sequence). This CDR3 region has 15 residues. V was clipped by 5 bases and J by 1 base, with 12 bases between them. The variable domain in full, completed from reference TRBV19 and TRBJ2-4, reads DGGITQSPKYLFRKEGQNVTLSCEQNLNHDAMYWYRQDPGQGLRLIYYSQIVNDFQKGDIAEGYSVSREKKESFPLTVTSAQKNPTAFYLCASSSRGDAKNIQYFGAGTRLSVL.

This chain links TRBV5-1 with TRBJ1-3; D is possibly TRBD1 (5 bases). The CDR3 runs 14 residues. The V end was cut by 4 bases, the J end by 3 bases, with 11 bases between. Germline values: CDR1 SGHRS, CDR2 YFSETQ. The CDR3 reads CASSVGQGGNTIYF. CDR3 in DNA: TGCGCCAGCAGCGTCGGACAAGGTGGAAACACCATATATTTT.

This clone occurred once. V is TRBV30 and J is TRBJ1-5; TRBD1 matches 10 bases. CDR3 length: 14 amino acids. CDR1 is GTSNPN, CDR2 SVGIG, per germline (reference sequence). The V and J ends lost 1 base and 4 bases, in that order; junction bases with no gene match: 1. The CDR3 region has the DNA TGTGCCTGGAGTGGGACAGGGGGTAATCAGCCCCAGCATTTT. Its translation is CAWSGTGGNQPQHF.

This clone was found once. This chain links TRBV9 with TRBJ1-1; 10 bases line up with TRBD1. This CDR3 region has 14 residues. Germline V gives CDR1 SGDLS, CDR2 YYNGEE. Unmatched junction bases numbered 2, after V lost 3 bases and J lost 3 bases. DNA of the CDR3: TGTGCCAGCAGCGCCGGGACAGGGGACACTGAAGCTTTCTTT. Protein sequence: CASSAGTGDTEAFF.

The rearrangement links TRBV10-3 to TRBJ2-3; perhaps TRBD1 as D (6 bases). Between the trimmed V and J ends, which lost 4 bases and 4 bases, there was a span of 18 bases. CDR3 length: 16 residues. From germline, CDR1 is ENHRY and CDR2 SYGVKD. DNA for the CDR3: TGTGCCATCAGTGGAAAGGAAATCAGGGGTGCAGATACGCAGTATTTT. Protein: CAISGKEIRGADTQYF.

The chain employs TRBV9 and TRBJ2-3; the match to TRBD2 covers 7 bases. The CDR3 is made up of 16 amino acids. Germline V gene lookup returns CDR1 SGDLS and CDR2 YYNGEE. J lost 0 bases, V lost 4 bases, and 8 bases had no gene match. CDR3 amino acids: CASSKREGKSTDTQYF. The DNA for the CDR3 is TGTGCCAGCAGCAAGAGGGAGGGGAAGAGCACAGATACGCAGTATTTT.

The chain combines TRBV19 with TRBJ1-2, with D uncertain. The CDR3 runs 14 residues. Germline V gene lookup returns CDR1 LNHDA and CDR2 SQIVND (reference sequence). V was cut by 0 bases and J by 4 bases, with 9 bases left in between. This chain's CDR3 is CASSIDGRPYGYTF. For the CDR3, the DNA is TGTGCCAGTAGTATAGATGGCAGGCCCTATGGCTACACCTTC.

The chain links TRBV14 to TRBJ1-1; the match to TRBD1 covers 8 bases. From germline, CDR1 is SGHDN and CDR2 FVKESK. Trimming took 4 bases from V and 1 from J; bases not matched to a gene: 5. This CDR3 is 15 amino acids long. The CDR3 region has the DNA TGTGCCAGCAGCCGACAGGGGCTGGAGAACACTGAAGCTTTCTTT. The encoded protein is CASSRQGLENTEAFF.

J is TRBJ2-3 and V is TRBV30; possibly TRBD2 for D (5 bases). CDR3 size: 13 residues. Trimming cost V 3 bases and J 5 bases, with 12 bases left between them. In germline, CDR1 is GTSNPN, CDR2 SVGIG (reference sequence). The CDR3 loop is CAWRGASLDTQYF. CDR3 sequence (DNA): TGTGCCTGGAGGGGCGCTAGCCTAGATACGCAGTATTTT.

The V call is TRBV7-3, the J call TRBJ2-3; tentative D call: TRBD2 (6 bases). The ends were cut back, 5 bases at V and 2 bases at J, with 11 bases in the middle. The CDR3 covers 14 residues. Germline assignment: CDR1 SGHTA and CDR2 FQGTGA. The CDR3 DNA reads as TGTGCCAGCAGCCAGGGACTGAACACAGATACGCAGTATTTT. It encodes CASSQGLNTDTQYF.

The gene calls are TRBV20-1 and TRBJ2-5, with no clear D. Trimming took 6 bases from V and 5 from J, leaving 7 bases between them. The CDR3 extends over 10 amino acids. CDR1 DFQATT and CDR2 SNEGSKA come from the germline V gene (reference sequence). CDR3 region: CSAARETQYF. The CDR3 nucleotides are TGCAGTGCAGCGAGGGAGACCCAGTACTTC.

This clone was counted between two and nine times. This chain connects TRBV2 to TRBJ2-5; TRBD1 matches at 12 bases. With the DNA end fitting TRBJ2-7 better, the J assignment may be wrong. There are 13 residues in the CDR3. Germline CDR1 reads SNHLY; CDR2 reads FYNNEI. The CDR3 loop is CASHRDRGHEQYF. The CDR3 nucleotides are TGTGCCAGTCACCGGGACAGGGGGCACGAGCAGTACTTC.

The V call is TRBV5-6, the J call TRBJ1-5, with D tentatively TRBD1 (6 bases). Germline CDR1 SGHDT, CDR2 YYEEEE. The CDR3 has 16 amino acids. V was shortened by 1 base and J by 2 bases, with 13 bases between the two germline ends. CDR3 loop: CASSLNPGAGNQPQHF. The CDR3 nucleotides are TGTGCCAGCAGCTTGAATCCAGGGGCGGGCAATCAGCCCCAGCATTTT.

The gene calls are TRBV18 and TRBJ2-5, with 9 bases identical to TRBD2. Germline V gene data show CDR1 as KGHSH and CDR2 as LQKENI. The CDR3 runs 13 residues. J lost 7 bases, V lost 3 bases, and 3 bases had no gene match. CDR3 amino acids: CASSPRREGTQYF. As DNA, the CDR3 is TGTGCCAGCTCACCCCGGCGGGAGGGGACCCAGTACTTC. The full variable domain, with the rest looked up from reference TRBV18 and TRBJ2-5, is NAGVMQNPRHLVRRRGQEARLRCSPMKGHSHVYWYRQLPEEGLKFMVYLQKENIIDESGMPKERFSAEFPKEGPSILRIQQVVRGDSAAYFCASSPRREGTQYFGPGTRLLVL.